The 24 T cell receptor beta chains given below trace back to one sample, sequenced in a study of tumor and adjacent non-tumor tissue in lung cancer (dated by TCRdb to the late 2010s). RNA was extracted from bulk unsorted tissue and checked for quality with a NanoDrop ND-1000 and an Agilent 2100. For the normal lung samples, distant non-tumor tissue was collected more than 3 cm away from the tumor edge. Preparation of the library involved multiplex PCR. The instrument was an Illumina HiSeq 2500. Following protocols modified from ARM-PCR, the researchers constructed TCRbeta libraries through three rounds of nested PCR with primers (Table S4). Clones were called with MiXCR by TCRdb after fastp trimmed the public reads at Q25, and only in-frame beta chains were retained. Each CDR3 protein gets just one entry, which takes the most common genes and DNA from the rows behind it. Within this sample are tens of thousands of distinct CDR3 sequences, with about 55% of them counted one time only. Jointly, the top ten make up 32% of the sample.

The sample comprised distant non-tumor lung tissue. These receptors were obtained from a man between 65 and 85 years old with non-small cell lung cancer.

Concerning this clonotype: At one end the junction does not follow the germline gene, possibly because of a read error. This chain uses TRBV29-1 with TRBJ2-1; the D is unclear. Germline assignment: CDR1 SQVTM and CDR2 ANQGSEA. The CDR3 spans 14 residues. The CDR3 DNA follows: TGCAGCGTTGGAATGTCGGGTCCCTACAATGAGCAGTTTTTC. Amino acid sequence: CSVGMSGPYNEQFF.

The gene calls are TRBV15 and TRBJ2-7; 11 bases agree with TRBD1. The CDR3 sequence is 15 residues long. The germline V gene encodes CDR1 LNHNV and CDR2 YYDKDF (reference sequence). Here the CDR3 reads CTTSSTGTGGYEQYF. DNA for the CDR3: TGTACTACCAGCAGTACCGGGACAGGGGGCTACGAGCAGTACTTC.

As for this clonotype: Likely a read error: the CDR3 ends without its conserved phenylalanine or tryptophan. The chain recombines TRBV11-2 with TRBJ2-3; the D is unclear. This CDR3 has 12 amino acids. Germline V CDR1 and CDR2: SGHAT, FQNNGV. The CDR3 reads CASSLHGDTQYL. Written as DNA, the CDR3 is TGTGCTAGCAGCTTGCATGGTGATACGCAGTATCTT.

About this clonotype: This could be a read error, since a much larger clone is one nucleotide away. The chain employs TRBV6-2 or TRBV6-3 and TRBJ2-5; TRBD2 aligns across 12 bases. CDR3 length: 17 amino acids. The V segment lost 6 bases and the J segment 5 bases; nucleotides outside the gene matches: 13. Germline CDR1 reads MNHEY; CDR2 reads SVGEGT. CDR3 loop: CASRPLASGGALETQYF. CDR3 DNA sequence: TGTGCCAGCAGACCCCTGGCTAGCGGGGGGGCCTTGGAGACCCAGTACTTC.

Note on this clonotype: Sequence at one end of the junction differs from germline and may be a read error. CDR3 DNA: TGTGGCAGCAGGGACACTCTCCGGGCCTCTATCAATCAGCCCCAGCATTTT. This gives the protein CGSRDTLRASINQPQHF. The V call is TRBV28, the J call TRBJ1-5, with a tentative D call TRBD1 (6 bases). Germline CDR1 MDHEN, CDR2 SYDVKM. The CDR3 extends over 17 amino acids. The complete variable domain, with remaining parts taken from reference TRBV28 and TRBJ1-5, reads DVKVTQSSRYLVKRTGEKVFLECVQDMDHENMFWYRQDPGLGLRLIYFSYDVKMKEKGDIPEGYSVSREKKERFSLILESASTNQTSMYLCGSRDTLRASINQPQHFGDGTRLSIL.

This clonotype was observed a few times. Here the CDR3 omits its conserved ending phenylalanine or tryptophan, so a read error is the likely source. The V call is TRBV4-2, the J call TRBJ1-1; D remains ambiguous. The CDR3 covers 15 residues. CDR1 is LGHNA and CDR2 is YNFKEQ in the germline V gene. The CDR3 region has the DNA TGTGTCAGCAGCCAAGACCGGGCGAGAACCCCTGAAGCTTTCCTT. Encoded protein: CVSSQDRARTPEAFL.

On this clonotype: Being one base from a much bigger clone, this may be a read error. The CDR3 is CASRLDQRVDYEQYF. Here the CDR3 DNA reads TGTGCCAGCAGATTGGACCAGAGAGTTGACTACGAGCAGTACTTC. V usage is TRBV6-2 or TRBV6-3 and J usage is TRBJ2-7; D not certain. The CDR3 consists of 15 residues. V was clipped by 6 bases and J by 3 bases, with 18 bases between them. Per germline, CDR1 MNHEY and CDR2 SVGEGT.

Note on this clonotype: The CDR3 ends on some other residue instead of the conserved phenylalanine or tryptophan, so this is likely a read error. The gene calls are TRBV29-1 and TRBJ1-1, with D unresolved. CDR1 is SQVTM, CDR2 ANQGSEA, per germline. The CDR3 extends over 16 amino acids. V lost 5 bases, J lost 3 bases, and 22 bases lay in between. The CDR3 DNA sequence: TGCAGCGTTTCGGCGGGGTTATTTCCCATGTACACTGAAGCTTTCTCT. It encodes CSVSAGLFPMYTEAFS.

A note on this clonotype: Germline is not matched at one junction end, which may reflect a read error. The rearrangement joins TRBV28 to TRBJ2-2; the D gene is possibly TRBD1 (6 bases). Germline-derived CDR1 and CDR2 are MDHEN and SYDVKM. The CDR3 is 16 amino acids. As DNA, the CDR3 is TGTGCCAGCAGTCTTGTCCAGGGGAAGAACACCGGGGAGCTATTTTTT. Translated, it gives CASSLVQGKNTGELFF. Supplemented by reference TRBV28 and TRBJ2-2, the full variable domain reads DVKVTQSSRYLVKRTGEKVFLECVQDMDHENMFWYRQDPGLGLRLIYFSYDVKMKEKGDIPEGYSVSREKKERFSLILESASTNQTSMYLCASSLVQGKNTGELFFGEGSRLTVL.

The rearrangement links TRBV13 to TRBJ2-3; D is uncertain. Germline values: CDR1 PRHDT, CDR2 FYEKMQ (reference sequence). V gave up 0 bases and J gave up 10 bases, with 8 bases separating them. The CDR3 is 12 amino acids. The CDR3 DNA follows: TGTGCCAGCAGCTTAGGCCGGCGTGCGCAGTATTTT. Residues: CASSLGRRAQYF.

Regarding this clonotype: The conserved closing phenylalanine or tryptophan is absent in this CDR3, likely reflecting a read error. It is unclear where the CDR3 begins or ends on the DNA, so no DNA is shown, and the CDR3 is as TCRdb lists it. The CDR3 sequence: CASSPRGRGGSHEQYL. The rearrangement joins TRBV11-2 to TRBJ2-7; TRBD2, the D gene given by the table, was not confirmed from the DNA. The CDR3 is made up of 16 amino acids, end residues included. Per germline, CDR1 SGHAT and CDR2 FQNNGV.

CDR3 protein: CASSATPAMVRETQYF. Here the CDR3 DNA reads TGTGCCAGCAGCGCCACCCCAGCCATGGTACGAGAGACCCAGTACTTC. This rearrangement joins TRBV4-2 to TRBJ2-5, with unresolved D. The germline gives CDR1 LGHNA, CDR2 YNFKEQ. V gave up 5 bases and J gave up 4 bases, with 20 bases separating them. The CDR3 runs 16 residues.

In the case of this clonotype: Mismatch with germline at one junction end may stem from a read error. V gene TRBV6-5 combines with J gene TRBJ2-5, with TRBD1 as a possible D gene (6 bases). Germline V gene sequence: CDR1 MNHEY, CDR2 SVGAGI. The CDR3 extends over 14 amino acids. The CDR3 loop is CASSPGVRQETRCF. Written as DNA, the CDR3 is TGTGCCAGCAGCCCAGGGGTTAGACAAGAGACCCGGTGCTTC.

For this clonotype: Being one base from a much bigger clone, this may be a read error. The rearrangement uses TRBV28 and TRBJ2-7; D may be TRBD1 or TRBD2 (7 bases each). CDR1 MDHEN and CDR2 SYDVKM come from the germline V gene. The length of the CDR3 is 15 residues. The CDR3 sequence is CASTPRGRRDYEQHF. CDR3 in DNA: TGTGCCAGCACCCCTAGGGGGCGGAGGGACTACGAGCAGCACTTC. Full variable domain (rest looked up from reference TRBV28 and TRBJ2-7): DVKVTQSSRYLVKRTGEKVFLECVQDMDHENMFWYRQDPGLGLRLIYFSYDVKMKEKGDIPEGYSVSREKKERFSLILESASTNQTSMYLCASTPRGRRDYEQHFGPGTRLTVT.

This clonotype is termed medium-sized. This rearrangement joins TRBV20-1 to TRBJ2-2; 8 positions agree with TRBD1. The CDR3 has 15 amino acids. Trimming cost V 1 base and J 5 bases; bases outside gene matches: 6. CDR1 is DFQATT, CDR2 SNEGSKA, per germline (reference sequence). The CDR3 spells CSARVSGGGTGELFF. Here the CDR3 DNA reads TGCAGTGCTAGAGTCTCAGGGGGCGGTACCGGGGAGCTGTTTTTT.

In the case of this clonotype: It may be a read error: a sequence one base away is much more abundant. The genes are TRBV6-1 and TRBJ1-2; D uncertain. V was trimmed by 1 base and J by 6 bases, leaving 15 bases between them. The CDR3 consists of 15 residues. Germline loops: CDR1 MNHNS, CDR2 SASEGT. The CDR3 DNA reads as TGTGCCAGCAGTGAAGATGGCTCCCGGGAGGATGGCTACACCTTC. This gives the protein CASSEDGSREDGYTF.

The rearrangement uses TRBV7-9 and TRBJ1-2; D gene uncertain. The CDR3 has 12 amino acids. Germline loops: CDR1 SEHNR, CDR2 FQNEAQ (reference sequence). Trimming left V 8 bases short and J 5 bases short, with 12 bases between. The CDR3: CASSQLQYGYTF. CDR3 bases: TGTGCCAGCTCGCAGCTCCAATATGGCTACACCTTC.

Note on this clonotype: One end of the junction is discordant with germline, which a read error may explain. The genes are TRBV11-2 and TRBJ2-7; TRBD2 aligns across 16 bases. Germline CDR1 is SGHAT and CDR2 is FQNNGV. The CDR3 has 17 residues. DNA of the CDR3: TGTGCTAGCAGCCCCGGGACTAGCGGGAGGGTCTACTACGAGCAGTACTTC. It codes for CASSPGTSGRVYYEQYF.

About this clonotype itself: At one boundary the junction diverges from the germline segment, which might be a read error. The rearrangement uses TRBV11-2 and TRBJ2-7, with D perhaps TRBD1 or TRBD2 (5 bases each). CDR3 length: 15 residues. Per the germline V gene, CDR1 is SGHAT and CDR2 is FQNNGV. The CDR3, as DNA: TGTGTCAGCAGCTTAGTCTCTGGATCTGGGGGCGAGCAGTACTTC. Protein: CVSSLVSGSGGEQYF.

This clonotype has a count of ten or more. The CDR3 here is CASSLRAGGETQYF. The DNA of the CDR3 is TGTGCCAGCAGTTTACGAGCAGGGGGAGAGACCCAGTACTTC. The genes are TRBV12-3 or TRBV12-4 and TRBJ2-5; 7 bases match TRBD1. This CDR3 is 14 amino acids long. V lost 2 bases, J lost 4 bases, and 4 bases stayed unmatched.

The gene calls are TRBV20-1 and TRBJ2-7; D is possibly TRBD1 or TRBD2 (6 bases each). The germline V and J ends were trimmed by 1 base and 3 bases, with 10 bases remaining between them. The germline gives CDR1 DFQATT, CDR2 SNEGSKA (reference sequence). CDR3 length: 13 amino acids. CDR3 region: CSARGRGRYEQYF. CDR3 DNA: TGCAGTGCTAGAGGCCGGGGGCGCTACGAGCAGTACTTC.

For this clonotype: A much larger clone is a single base away; this may be a read error. This rearrangement joins TRBV6-1 to TRBJ2-3; D may be TRBD2 (6 bases). Germline lookup yields CDR1 MNHNS and CDR2 SASEGT. V shed 6 bases and J shed 0 bases, with 10 bases lying between them. This CDR3 has 14 amino acids. In DNA form, the CDR3 reads TGTGCCAGCAGGACGGGAGCTAGCACAGATACGCAGTATTTT. Amino acids: CASRTGASTDTQYF.

In the case of this clonotype: A read error may account for a junction end that differs from germline. The rearrangement links TRBV11-2 to TRBJ2-2; a possible D gene is TRBD1 (6 bases). Per the germline V gene, CDR1 is SGHAT and CDR2 is FQNNGV. The CDR3 covers 13 residues. The CDR3 protein is CACSLQGTGELFF. CDR3 nucleotide sequence: TGTGCCTGCAGTCTGCAGGGGACCGGGGAGTTGTTTTTT.

Comments on this clonotype: A much larger clone is a single base away; this may be a read error. The V call is TRBV20-1, the J call TRBJ2-7; D perhaps matches TRBD2 (6 bases). CDR3 length: 13 amino acids. Germline V gene sequence: CDR1 DFQATT, CDR2 SNEGSKA (reference sequence). Deletions cut 1 base from V and 2 bases from J, with 9 bases between. The CDR3 spells CSARAREPYEQYF. The CDR3 coding sequence is TGCAGTGCTAGAGCGCGGGAACCCTACGAGCAGTACTTC.